Below are 26 T cell receptor beta chains sequenced from a single sample in a study of blood T cell repertoires in COVID-19. The protocol was immunoSEQ multiplex PCR, while the TCRdb copy is restricted to in-frame clones and leaves out a portion. The sample has 400,000 or so clones, around nine tenths seen once; the top ten hold about 3%. The specimen sequenced was peripheral blood. The receptors stem from a human donor in a cohort sampled during active COVID-19.

The rearrangement uses TRBV9 and TRBJ2-1; 10 nucleotides agree with TRBD1. Germline V gene sequence: CDR1 SGDLS, CDR2 YYNGEE. Unmatched junction bases numbered 6, after V lost 5 bases and J lost 7 bases. There are 14 residues in the CDR3. The CDR3 spells CASSGGTGVNEQFF. CDR3 nucleotide sequence: TGTGCCAGCAGTGGGGGGACAGGGGTTAATGAGCAGTTCTTC.

This rearrangement joins TRBV7-8 to TRBJ1-1, with D maybe TRBD1 (6 bases). Trimming cost V 5 bases and J 3 bases, with 16 bases left between them. The CDR3 runs to 15 residues. From germline, CDR1 is SGHVS and CDR2 FQNEAQ. This CDR3 is CASSPRLTGDTEAFF. The CDR3 DNA follows: TGTGCCAGCAGCCCTCGCCTGACAGGTGACACTGAAGCTTTCTTT.

The V call is TRBV27, the J call TRBJ2-5; 9 nucleotides line up with TRBD1. Germline assignment: CDR1 MNHEY and CDR2 SMNVEV (reference sequence). The V and J ends lost 6 bases and 3 bases, in that order; junction bases with no gene match: 5. The CDR3 is 14 amino acids. In DNA form, the CDR3 reads TGTGCCAGCAGCCCGGGACAGGGAAAAGAGACCCAGTACTTC. Amino acids: CASSPGQGKETQYF.

This chain connects TRBV10-2 to TRBJ1-4; 11 nucleotides agree with TRBD1. This CDR3 spans 14 amino acids. Germline V gene sequence: CDR1 WSHSY, CDR2 SAAADI. J was trimmed by 7 bases and V by 7 bases; bases with no gene match: 5. CDR3 amino acids: CASTGQGAGEKLFF. The CDR3 DNA sequence: TGCGCCAGCACCGGACAGGGGGCGGGTGAAAAACTGTTTTTT.

CDR3 residues: CAWRTDSVTYEQYF. The CDR3 DNA follows: TGTGCCTGGAGGACCGACAGTGTAACCTACGAGCAGTACTTC. The V gene is TRBV30, the J gene TRBJ2-7, with a possible D match to TRBD1 (5 bases). The ends were cut back, 3 bases at V and 2 bases at J, with 14 bases in the middle. The CDR3 is 14 amino acids. Germline V gene sequence: CDR1 GTSNPN, CDR2 SVGIG (reference sequence).

CDR3 region: CASSDPSRGFGYTF. The CDR3 DNA is TGTGCCAGCAGTGATCCGTCCCGGGGGTTCGGCTACACCTTC. The genes are TRBV28 and TRBJ1-2, with D perhaps TRBD1 (5 bases). V was trimmed by 5 bases and J by 8 bases, leaving 18 bases between them. Germline CDR1 and CDR2: MDHEN and SYDVKM. The CDR3 runs 14 residues.

CDR3 region: CARWTNGNTIYF. In DNA, the CDR3 is TGTGCCAGGTGGACTAATGGAAACACCATATATTTT. The chain uses TRBV19 and TRBJ1-3; D remains ambiguous. CDR1 is LNHDA, CDR2 SQIVND, per germline (reference sequence). V lost 9 bases to trimming and J lost 3 bases, with 9 bases between them. This CDR3 region has 12 residues.

This chain uses TRBV11-2 with TRBJ1-3, with D possibly being TRBD1 (5 bases). From germline, CDR1 is SGHAT and CDR2 FQNNGV. V was trimmed by 0 bases and J by 4 bases, leaving 10 bases between them. The CDR3 totals 15 residues. CDR3 amino acids: CASSLDRAGGNTIYF. The CDR3 DNA reads TGTGCCAGCAGCTTAGACAGGGCCGGAGGAAACACCATATATTTT.

The rearrangement joins TRBV5-1 to TRBJ2-2; 10 bases are a match to TRBD2. Germline CDR1 SGHRS, CDR2 YFSETQ. The CDR3 is 17 amino acids. V was clipped by 3 bases and J by 9 bases; unmatched bases: 14. CDR3 in amino acids: CASSSPAGGTPWRELFF. CDR3 in DNA: TGCGCCAGCAGCTCCCCAGCGGGGGGGACCCCGTGGCGGGAGCTGTTTTTT.

This clone has a single count. The CDR3 region has the DNA TGCGCCAGCAGCAAAGCGGGGGGGCCTGCAGATACGCAGTATTTT. It encodes CASSKAGGPADTQYF. The chain is built from TRBV5-1 and TRBJ2-3; 10 bases align to TRBD2. This CDR3 spans 15 amino acids. V lost 4 bases, J lost 4 bases, and 6 bases stayed unmatched. In germline, CDR1 is SGHRS, CDR2 YFSETQ.

The V gene is TRBV27, the J gene TRBJ1-4, with 9 positions matching TRBD1. Trimming took 4 bases from V and 8 from J; bases not matched to a gene: 8. The CDR3 consists of 15 residues. The germline V gene encodes CDR1 MNHEY and CDR2 SMNVEV (reference sequence). The CDR3 nucleotides are TGTGCCAGCAGTTCAACTTGGACAGGGGTCGAAAAACTGTTTTTT. Amino acid sequence: CASSSTWTGVEKLFF.

The chain couples TRBV3-1 (or the pseudogene TRBV3-2) to TRBJ1-2; 7 bases match TRBD1. The J segment lost 8 bases and the V segment lost 8 bases, leaving 8 bases of the junction unmatched. Germline V lookup: CDR1 LGHDT, CDR2 YNNKEL (reference sequence). The CDR3 contains 12 residues. The CDR3 spells CASQFAQGGYTF. CDR3 DNA sequence: TGTGCCAGCCAGTTCGCACAGGGGGGCTACACCTTC.

The chain joins TRBV6-6 to TRBJ1-1; the match to TRBD1 covers 8 bases. The germline CDR1 and CDR2 sequences are MNHNY and SVGAGI (reference sequence). J was trimmed by 3 bases and V by 8 bases; bases with no gene match: 5. The CDR3 runs to 13 residues. This chain's CDR3 is CASDRGWDTEAFF. In DNA form, the CDR3 reads TGTGCCAGCGACAGGGGTTGGGACACTGAAGCTTTCTTT.

V is TRBV2 and J is TRBJ1-1; 9 bases are shared with TRBD1. Germline values: CDR1 SNHLY, CDR2 FYNNEI. The V segment lost 7 bases and the J segment 3 bases; nucleotides outside the gene matches: 6. The CDR3 consists of 14 residues. DNA of the CDR3: TGTGCCAGCACTAAGACAGGGGGGTACACTGAAGCTTTCTTT. Translation gives CASTKTGGYTEAFF. Complete variable domain (other parts from reference TRBV2 and TRBJ1-1): EPEVTQTPSHQVTQMGQEVILRCVPISNHLYFYWYRQILGQKVEFLVSFYNNEISEKSEIFDDQFSVERPDGSNFTLKIRSTKLEDSAMYFCASTKTGGYTEAFFGQGTRLTVV.

By share, this clone counts as medium-sized. This chain links TRBV6-4 with TRBJ2-3; 12 bases fit TRBD2. Germline trimming cut 4 bases from V and 4 bases from J; bases unmatched to any gene: 0. The CDR3 sequence is 14 residues long. Germline V gene data show CDR1 as MRHNA and CDR2 as SNTAGT. This CDR3 reads CASSGTSGADTQYF. In nucleotides, the CDR3 is TGTGCCAGCAGTGGGACTAGCGGGGCAGATACGCAGTATTTT.

The V call is TRBV10-3, the J call TRBJ1-1; possibly TRBD1 for D (5 bases). The CDR3 is 15 amino acids. The V and J ends lost 10 bases and 0 bases respectively, with 18 bases between them. Germline lookup yields CDR1 ENHRY and CDR2 SYGVKD. The CDR3 is CATMPGGRLNTEAFF. CDR3 coding DNA: TGTGCCACTATGCCCGGGGGAAGGCTGAACACTGAAGCTTTCTTT.

This chain links TRBV18 with TRBJ2-1, with D perhaps matching TRBD2 (5 bases). The CDR3 consists of 16 residues. The V end lost 3 bases, the J end lost 0 bases, and 12 bases lay between the germline ends. Germline loops: CDR1 KGHSH, CDR2 LQKENI. The CDR3 spells CASSPKVGSSYNEQFF. The CDR3 nucleotides are TGTGCCAGCTCACCGAAGGTAGGGAGCTCCTACAATGAGCAGTTCTTC.

The chain uses TRBV27 and TRBJ1-4; no reliable D call. The V end lost 5 bases, the J end lost 14 bases, and 18 bases lay between the germline ends. Germline CDR1 is MNHEY and CDR2 is SMNVEV (reference sequence). The length of the CDR3 is 13 residues. The CDR3 DNA reads TGTGCCAGCAGTCCCCCCTACGAGTTGAAGCTGTTTTTT. Translated, it gives CASSPPYELKLFF.

The CDR3: CASSEVNGGAEFF. For the CDR3, the DNA is TGTGCCAGCAGTGAAGTCAACGGGGGGGCTGAGTTCTTC. This rearrangement joins TRBV2 to TRBJ2-1; 8 nucleotides align to TRBD2. CDR1 and CDR2 (germline): SNHLY, FYNNEI. V lost 1 base and J lost 14; bases outside the gene matches: 7. CDR3 length equals 13 residues.

The rearrangement uses TRBV6-5 and TRBJ2-5; TRBD1 matches 9 bases. Per germline, CDR1 MNHEY and CDR2 SVGAGI. The CDR3 covers 15 residues. Trimming took 5 bases from V and 0 from J; bases not matched to a gene: 4. As DNA, the CDR3 is TGTGCCAGCAGTAGAAGGGACAGGGACCAAGAGACCCAGTACTTC. Protein product: CASSRRDRDQETQYF.

The chain combines TRBV9 with TRBJ1-3, with unresolved D. The V end lost 3 bases, the J end lost 0 bases, and 10 bases lay between the germline ends. CDR1 and CDR2 from the germline V gene are SGDLS and YYNGEE. CDR3 length: 15 amino acids. The CDR3 DNA reads as TGTGCCAGCAGCGCCGACACCTACTCTGGAAACACCATATATTTT. Translation: CASSADTYSGNTIYF.

The CDR3 DNA sequence: TGTGCCAGCAGTTGGACGAGACTAGCTTTCCTGAGCACAGATACGCAGTATTTT. Translation gives CASSWTRLAFLSTDTQYF. This chain joins TRBV6-2 or TRBV6-3 and TRBJ2-3; 7 bases are shared with TRBD2. Unmatched junction bases numbered 13, after V lost 4 bases and J lost 0 bases. The CDR3 runs to 18 residues. Germline V gene sequence: CDR1 MNHEY, CDR2 SVGEGT.

V and J are TRBV2 and TRBJ2-7; 10 nucleotides match TRBD2. From germline, CDR1 is SNHLY and CDR2 FYNNEI. Trimming at V came to 6 bases and at J to 1 base, leaving 3 bases not matched to a gene. The CDR3 has 14 residues. As DNA, the CDR3 is TGTGCCAGCAGGCATAGCGGGAGGTCCTACGAGCAGTACTTC. Its translation: CASRHSGRSYEQYF.

The gene calls are TRBV19 and TRBJ2-4; no definite D call. V was shortened by 0 bases and J by 0 bases, with 6 bases between the two germline ends. Germline values: CDR1 LNHDA, CDR2 SQIVND (reference sequence). There are 15 residues in the CDR3. CDR3 coding DNA: TGTGCCAGTAGTATAGATCTCGGAGCCAAAAACATTCAGTACTTC. Protein product: CASSIDLGAKNIQYF.

The chain is built from TRBV3-1 (or the pseudogene TRBV3-2) and TRBJ2-5, with 9 bases identical to TRBD2. Germline V gene lookup returns CDR1 LGHDT and CDR2 YNNKEL (reference sequence). V dropped 4 bases and J dropped 2; count of bases not matched to a gene: 8. The CDR3 loop spans 16 amino acids. Here the CDR3 reads CASSRNSLAGQETQYF. The CDR3 DNA follows: TGTGCCAGCAGCCGCAACTCCCTAGCGGGGCAAGAGACCCAGTACTTC.

Notes on this clone: An end of the junction does not agree with germline; a read error may underlie this. This rearrangement joins TRBV27 to TRBJ1-2; 8 bases align to TRBD1. The CDR3 loop spans 12 amino acids. CDR1 is MNHEY and CDR2 is SMNVEV in the germline V gene (reference sequence). The CDR3 here is CASRPNRDRIYF. In DNA form, the CDR3 reads TGTGCCAGCAGACCGAATCGGGACAGGATCTACTTC.